This entry is about one T cell receptor beta chain. The read halts 3 residues ahead of the CDR3 end, with the missing end drawn from the germline J gene. Cervical HPV DNA detected by MY09/MY11 PCR, typed by dot-blot. The entry originates in a study of T cells in women clearing cervical HPV infection. Using immunoSEQ multiplex PCR, the repertoire was profiled, and TCRdb retains in-frame clones only, with some absent. Found here are roughly 34,000 clones; the top ten clones hold less than 9%. The germline CDR1 and CDR2 sequences are KGHSH and LQKENI. The junction had 6 bases not matched to a gene; V was cut back by 3 bases and J by 4 bases. The CDR3 covers 15 residues.

This receptor was taken from a woman between 18 and 75 years old with a cervical HPV16 infection that either progressed to CIN3+ or cleared (not recorded which). The chain joins TRBV18 to TRBJ1-1, with 9 bases identical to TRBD1. The specimen sequenced was blood buffy coat. The CDR3 bases that were read are TGTGCCAGCTCACCGCAGACAGGGGGGGTCACTGAA. The encoded protein is CASSPQTGGVTE. The complete CDR3 protein is CASSPQTGGVTEAFF.